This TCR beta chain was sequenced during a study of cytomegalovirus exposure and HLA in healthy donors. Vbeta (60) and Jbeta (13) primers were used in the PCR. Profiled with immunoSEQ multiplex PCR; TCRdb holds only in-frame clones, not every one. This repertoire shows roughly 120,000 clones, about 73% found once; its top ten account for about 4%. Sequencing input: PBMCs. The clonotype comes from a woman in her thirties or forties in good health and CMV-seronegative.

For the CDR3, the DNA is TGTGCCAGCAGCCAAGAGGGACAGGGGGCAGATACGCAGTATTTT. Translated, it gives CASSQEGQGADTQYF. The chain links TRBV4-2 to TRBJ2-3, with 11 nucleotides matching TRBD1. The V segment lost 0 bases and the J segment 4 bases; nucleotides outside the gene matches: 0. Germline assignment: CDR1 LGHNA and CDR2 YNFKEQ. The CDR3 totals 15 residues.